This TCR beta chain was sequenced during a study of cytomegalovirus exposure and HLA in healthy donors. Study conclusions and caveats: Testing in vitro showed a few CMV-associated chains specific for CMV antigens.

Sequencing used immunoSEQ multiplex PCR; TCRdb keeps in-frame clones, though not all of them. The table lists about 280,000 clones, around 87% of them singletons. The germline V gene has CDR1 SGHRS and CDR2 YFSETQ. The length of the CDR3 is 15 residues. Trimming shortened V by 0 bases and J by 3 bases, and 13 bases separated the two germline ends. Of note for this clone: The target antigen is unknown.

What was sequenced was PBMCs. The chain carries TRBV5-1 and TRBJ2-7; tentatively, D is TRBD2 (6 bases). This receptor was identified in a woman aged 18-30 years in good health and CMV-seronegative. The CDR3 DNA sequence: TGCGCCAGCAGCTTGGGGACCGGGACTCACTACGAGCAGTACTTC. Protein product: CASSLGTGTHYEQYF.